This entry is about one TCR beta chain. Which antigen it targets is not known. No much larger clone is present one base from it, and per-base qualities are unavailable. The CDR3 holds 14 amino acids from the cysteine to the phenylalanine. Just the 42-base CDR3 DNA is kept, in frame starting at base 1. CDR1 MDHEN and CDR2 SYDVKM were looked up in the germline V gene. V is reduced by 2 bases and J by 6 bases, leaving a spacing of 11 bases between them. The time point label here, explained by the study, means: patch test 3, about 24 weeks after DPC sensitization. The treatment or condition label on this specimen signifies: therapeutic diphenylcyclopropenone sensitization with weekly scalp DPC. At each patch-test visit, blood was drawn before the patch test was applied. Patients were considered eligible if aged 18 to 70, diagnosed with alopecia and deemed suitable for DPC therapy, and patients were excluded if pregnant. Total RNA was extracted from unfractionated whole blood that had been collected in Tempus Blood RNA tubes.

These data belong to a study of human T cells and chemical hapten exposure (dated by TCRdb to 2020 to 2023). General notes on the study: For sensitization, 2% DPC in acetone was applied to a roughly 2 cm by roughly 2 cm area of upper inner arm skin. Patients additionally received weekly therapeutic DPC doses to the scalp throughout the approximately 24-week study period. Patch tests used Finn chambers with 0.01% DPC on the upper back, scored after 6 days by International Contact Dermatitis Research Group standards. The mostly female patient cohort included alopecia areata with under or over 50% scalp involvement, alopecia totalis and alopecia universalis. Libraries were combined into a pool for sequencing, and differences in TCR yield between samples came mainly from small differences in library volumes within the pool. This study followed changes in the peripheral blood TCR repertoire in vivo during primary and secondary sensitization of alopecia patients to the hapten diphenylcyclopropenone (DPC). Patient blood was sampled pre-sensitization (week 0) and at 2, 6 and about 24 weeks after DPC sensitization. Blood for TCR sequencing was provided by twenty-nine alopecia patients at one to four time points (pre-sensitization, 2, 6 and 24 weeks). On the study overall, not on this receptor specifically: DPC sensitization did not change the number of TCRs with a frequency above 1 in 1000, and there was no evidence of changes in global repertoire structure. Because all patients had alopecia, a presumed autoimmune disease, the immune response of the patients might differ from that of healthy individuals. Significantly more large CDR3 similarity clusters were formed by expanded TCRs than by pre-sensitization or healthy control sets, consistent with antigen-driven responses. Repeated subsampling changed both the strength of the expansion versus patch-test correlation and the threshold at which the correlation became significant. A positive correlation was found between the number of PT1 expanded TCRs and patch test score, with significance reached at thresholds 8, 16 and 32 but not 4.

Library preparation used RACE. The sequencer listed for this sample is NextSeq 500. During library preparation, unique molecular identifiers were attached to individual cDNA molecules so that TCRs could be counted quantitatively and reproducibly. For every blood RNA sample, sequencing covered both the TCR alpha and TCR beta chains. The original methods were these. Samples had a median of roughly 87,000 TCRs, with a range from about 23,224 to 750,000. The Decombinator software suite was used to annotate the V, J and CDR3 of the TCR reads. For PS versus PT1 abundance plots, all samples were subsampled to the same number of TCRs (28,000). TCRs were defined as expanded if absent before sensitization and observed at least eight times at the 2-week time point. The public reads were reanalyzed by TCRdb: fastp trimming at Q25, MiXCR alignment, in-frame beta chains only. Every entry covers one CDR3 protein and lists the most common genes and DNA from its rows. The V and J calls come from TCRdb's annotation, not from the publication. Here the sample has 80,000 to 100,000 distinct CDR3 sequences; around a quarter occur a single time. 10% of the sample rests with the top ten.

This TCR was recovered from a man aged 35 to 55 with alopecia areata. Some clones in this sample may be carry-over from other donors' samples. The V gene is TRBV28 and the J gene is TRBJ1-3, with the D gene not clear enough to name. The sequencing here drew on whole blood, taken in connection with sensitization to the hapten diphenylcyclopropenone (DPC). The bases read TGTGCCAGCAGTTTACTTGGCACCTTAAACACCATATATTTT. Its protein is CASSLLGTLNTIYF.